This T cell receptor beta chain comes out of a study of T cells expressing NK-cell markers (dated by TCRdb to between 2020 and 2021). Turning to the overall study: TCR beta-chain repertoires were profiled in sorted CD3+CD56+NKG2C+, CD3+CD56+NKG2C- and CD3+CD56-NKG2C+ T-cell subsets from several donors. Of the eight sequenced donors, seven were found to be HCMV-seropositive and one was found to be HCMV-seronegative. All eight donors whose samples were sequenced were randomly selected healthy volunteers, three of them men and five women. The libraries were sequenced on Illumina HiSeq 2000/2500, MiSeq or NextSeq, producing 2 x 150 bp reads.

The instrument was an Illumina HiSeq 2000. TCR beta cDNA libraries were made by 5'RACE template switching that added a universal primer site and unique molecular identifiers. Synthesis of cDNA was primed from the TCR beta constant segment and was followed by two consecutive PCR amplification steps. Concerning the study's data processing: Reads were demultiplexed and grouped by UMI with MIGEC, and clonotypes were assembled and quantified with MiTCR. To exclude erroneous sequences, any TCR cDNA sequence not supported by at least two reads was discarded. Downstream repertoire analysis used the tcR package, and clonotypes were matched across fractions by CDR3 nucleotide sequence plus V segment. VDJmatch was used to annotate antigen specificity against VDJdb, with one amino acid substitution allowed in CDR3. Reads reprocessed by TCRdb are summarized as one entry per CDR3 protein sequence, and DNA is absent. These V and J calls originate from TCRdb's pipeline instead of the authors' own analysis. The sample's own table lists hundreds of thousands of distinct CDR3 sequences. The biggest ten clones account for approximately 3.6% of the sample.

Looking up the germline V gene yields CDR1 MNHEY and CDR2 SVGEGT. From its cysteine to its phenylalanine, the CDR3 spans 17 amino acids. No DNA is listed. Overall results and qualifications from the work: Whether the expanded NKG2C-expressing T cell clones were specific for HCMV antigens was left unclear. For about 6 donors, the dominant CD3+CD56+NKG2C+ clonotypes were among the top 10 CD8+ clonotypes and accounted for about 1.0-7.5% of CD8+ T cells. Those dominant clonotypes were again the most abundant among CD3+CD56-NKG2C+ cells in a handful of donors, at about 28.3-65%.

HCMV serostatus was determined by detecting HCMV-specific IgG in serum with a commercial ELISA kit. Peripheral blood mononuclear cells were isolated from blood by Ficoll density gradient centrifugation. In regard to this clonotype: It lacks a known antigen.

The sequence came from a man younger than 35 in good health. Donor details come from another sample of the same person, matched by shared clones. The sequenced sample was blood T cells: a sorted CD56 or NKG2C T cell subset, CD4+ or CD8+ T cells, or bulk PBMC T cells (not recorded which). This sequence uses TRBV6-2 or TRBV6-3 and TRBJ2-2; TCRdb outputs TRBD2, but without DNA this stays unchecked. This receptor has the CDR3 CASSDYRGGSRSGELFF.